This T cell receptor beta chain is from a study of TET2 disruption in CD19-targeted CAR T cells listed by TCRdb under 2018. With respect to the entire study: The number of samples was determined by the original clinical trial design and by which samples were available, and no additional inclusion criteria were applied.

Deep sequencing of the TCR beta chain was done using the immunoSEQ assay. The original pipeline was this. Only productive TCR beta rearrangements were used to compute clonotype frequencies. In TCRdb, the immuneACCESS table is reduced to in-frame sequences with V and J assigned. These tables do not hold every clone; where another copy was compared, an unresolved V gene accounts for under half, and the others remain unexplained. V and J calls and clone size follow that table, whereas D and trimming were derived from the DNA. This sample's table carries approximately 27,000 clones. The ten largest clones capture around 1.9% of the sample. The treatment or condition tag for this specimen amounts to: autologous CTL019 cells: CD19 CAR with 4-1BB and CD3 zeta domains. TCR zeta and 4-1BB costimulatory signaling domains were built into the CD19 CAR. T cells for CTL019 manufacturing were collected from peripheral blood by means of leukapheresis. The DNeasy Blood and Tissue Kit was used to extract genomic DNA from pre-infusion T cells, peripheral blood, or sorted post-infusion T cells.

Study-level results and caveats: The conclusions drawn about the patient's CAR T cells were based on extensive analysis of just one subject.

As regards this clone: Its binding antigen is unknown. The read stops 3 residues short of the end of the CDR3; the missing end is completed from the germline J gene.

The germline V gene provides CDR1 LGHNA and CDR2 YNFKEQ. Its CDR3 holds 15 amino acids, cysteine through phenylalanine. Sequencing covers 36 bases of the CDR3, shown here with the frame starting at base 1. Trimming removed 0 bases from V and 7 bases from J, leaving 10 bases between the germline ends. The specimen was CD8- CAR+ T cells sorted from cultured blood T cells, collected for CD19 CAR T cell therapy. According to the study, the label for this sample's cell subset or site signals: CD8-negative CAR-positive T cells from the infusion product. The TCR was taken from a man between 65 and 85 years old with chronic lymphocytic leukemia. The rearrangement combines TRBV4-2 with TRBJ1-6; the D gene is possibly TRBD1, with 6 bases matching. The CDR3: CASSQEQQGNSPLHF. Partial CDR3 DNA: TGTGCCAGCAGCCAAGAGCAACAGGGAAATTCACCC.